The 27 T cell receptor beta chains below were found in one sample sequenced in a study of CD8 T cells in ankylosing spondylitis. TCRdb reanalysed the 5' RACE reads using MiXCR and keeps one entry per CDR3 protein. The sample carries roughly 350,000 distinct CDR3 sequences, around 8% recorded once. These TCRs' antigens remain unknown. Overall study findings and caveats: A TCR beta motif of fewer than ten highly homologous variants seemed to mark ankylosing spondylitis blood.

The sequenced sample consisted of blood, either unsorted or a sorted T cell fraction (not recorded which). These receptors all stem from a male donor with ankylosing spondylitis.

The table lists this clonotype with many counts. The rearrangement uses TRBV6-1 and TRBJ1-5, with 7 bases aligning to TRBD1. The CDR3 extends over 14 amino acids. Germline CDR1 and CDR2: MNHNS and SASEGT. Trimming took 6 bases from V and 7 from J; bases not matched to a gene: 9. Here the CDR3 DNA reads TGTGCCAGCAGAGCAGGGGGAGCAGGGCAGCCCCAGCATTTT. Translating gives CASRAGGAGQPQHF.

The CDR3 nucleotides read TGTGCCAGCAGCTCCGTGGGCAATGAGCAGTTCTTC. It encodes CASSSVGNEQFF. The chain links TRBV7-9 to TRBJ2-1; D gene ambiguous. The ends were cut back, 4 bases at V and 6 bases at J, with 7 bases in the middle. The germline V gene has CDR1 SEHNR and CDR2 FQNEAQ (reference sequence). CDR3 length equals 12 residues.

The rearrangement joins TRBV7-2 to TRBJ2-1, with 8 bases lining up with TRBD1. The CDR3 runs 15 residues. Germline trimming cut 8 bases from V and 3 bases from J; bases unmatched to any gene: 9. From germline, CDR1 is SGHTA and CDR2 FQGNSA. CDR3: CASDPAGTGYNEQFF. Here the CDR3 DNA reads TGTGCCAGCGACCCCGCCGGGACAGGCTACAATGAGCAGTTCTTC.

The chain uses TRBV5-6 and TRBJ2-2; D is perhaps TRBD2 (5 bases). Deletions cut 4 bases from V and 3 bases from J, with 13 bases between. The CDR3 consists of 15 residues. Germline CDR1 and CDR2: SGHDT and YYEEEE. The CDR3 DNA follows: TGTGCCAGCAGCCCGCGGCGAGGGTACACCGGGGAGCTGTTTTTT. It encodes CASSPRRGYTGELFF.

The DNA of the CDR3 is TGTGCCAGCAGCTTACAGGACGGGGGGGAGCTGTTTTTT. Encoded protein: CASSLQDGGELFF. The V call is TRBV7-3, the J call TRBJ2-2, with unresolved D. The CDR3 runs 13 residues. V dropped 2 bases and J dropped 8 bases, with 9 bases sitting between them. The V gene's germline CDR1 is SGHTA and CDR2 FQGTGA.

This clonotype was seen at least ten times. The gene calls are TRBV29-1 and TRBJ2-1; TRBD2 is a possible D gene (6 bases). This CDR3 comprises 13 residues. Trimming took 4 bases from V and 6 from J, leaving 13 bases between them. Germline-derived CDR1 and CDR2 are SQVTM and ANQGSEA. CDR3: CSVGTTSGNEQFF. CDR3 in DNA: TGCAGCGTTGGTACGACTAGTGGCAATGAGCAGTTCTTC.

This clonotype was counted many times. V usage is TRBV25-1 and J usage is TRBJ2-4; TRBD1 agrees at 7 bases. The length of the CDR3 is 17 residues. V shed 9 bases, J shed 0 bases, and the junction held 14 bases outside the gene matches. Germline assignment: CDR1 MGHDK and CDR2 SYGVNS. The CDR3 DNA reads as TGTGCCAGGCGGCACCGGGACAGCCAACTAGCCAAAAACATTCAGTACTTC. Translated: CARRHRDSQLAKNIQYF.

This clonotype was seen ten or more times. The chain recombines TRBV10-3 with TRBJ2-3; tentative D call: TRBD2 (5 bases). Germline CDR1 is ENHRY and CDR2 is SYGVKD. The ends were cut back, 8 bases at V and 2 bases at J, with 8 bases in the middle. The CDR3 totals 12 residues. The CDR3 loop reads CAIEADTDTQYF. The CDR3 region has the DNA TGTGCCATCGAAGCGGACACAGATACGCAGTATTTT.

The chain combines TRBV7-9 with TRBJ1-2; weak D call: TRBD1 (5 bases). Trimming took off 8 bases at V and 2 bases at J, with 15 bases between the two ends. This CDR3 contains 14 residues. Germline CDR1 is SEHNR and CDR2 is FQNEAQ (reference sequence). The CDR3 coding sequence is TGTGCCAGCCTAGGGACGAAGGGAAACTATGGCTACACCTTC. Its protein is CASLGTKGNYGYTF.

There are a few counts of this clonotype. The chain recombines TRBV5-1 with TRBJ2-3, with TRBD1 matching 10 bases. CDR1 is SGHRS, CDR2 YFSETQ, per germline. V lost 4 bases to trimming and J lost 0 bases; unmatched junction nucleotides: 11. The CDR3 is made up of 18 amino acids. CDR3 coding DNA: TGCGCCAGCAGCCCATGGGCCGACAGGGGGCGAAGCACAGATACGCAGTATTTT. It yields the protein CASSPWADRGRSTDTQYF.

The chain recombines TRBV5-1 with TRBJ2-5, with TRBD2 matching 11 bases. The junction had 4 bases not matched to a gene; V was cut back by 3 bases and J by 3 bases. Per germline, CDR1 SGHRS and CDR2 YFSETQ. The CDR3 is made up of 15 amino acids. As DNA, the CDR3 is TGCGCCAGCAGCTCGACGGGACTAGCGGAAGAGACCCAGTACTTC. Its translation: CASSSTGLAEETQYF.

This clonotype has ten or more counts. The V and J genes are TRBV4-1 and TRBJ1-1; no clear D. The germline gives CDR1 MGHRA, CDR2 YSYEKL. The V gene lost 4 bases and the J gene lost 6 bases, with 9 bases spanning the gap. The CDR3 extends over 12 amino acids. CDR3: CASSRPGPEAFF. In DNA form, the CDR3 reads TGCGCCAGCAGCCGTCCAGGACCTGAAGCTTTCTTT.

The rearrangement joins TRBV2 to TRBJ2-7; 9 nucleotides agree with TRBD1. The ends lost 6 bases at V and 0 bases at J; junction bases unmatched: 3. This CDR3 comprises 14 residues. Per germline, CDR1 SNHLY and CDR2 FYNNEI. The CDR3 bases are TGTGCCAGCAGGGACAGGGGACTCTCCTACGAGCAGTACTTC. As protein: CASRDRGLSYEQYF. Filled out from reference TRBV2 and TRBJ2-7, the complete variable domain reads EPEVTQTPSHQVTQMGQEVILRCVPISNHLYFYWYRQILGQKVEFLVSFYNNEISEKSEIFDDQFSVERPDGSNFTLKIRSTKLEDSAMYFCASRDRGLSYEQYFGPGTRLTVT.

This clonotype was counted at least ten times. The chain has TRBV2 and TRBJ2-4, with a tentative D call TRBD1 (5 bases). The germline V and J ends were trimmed by 8 bases and 6 bases, with 17 bases remaining between them. In germline, CDR1 is SNHLY, CDR2 FYNNEI. This CDR3 has 14 amino acids. CDR3 region: CASGDSNDGNIQYF. DNA for the CDR3: TGTGCCAGCGGAGACAGTAACGATGGAAACATTCAGTACTTC.

The chain employs TRBV10-3 and TRBJ2-7, with 10 bases fitting TRBD2. V was clipped by 8 bases and J by 1 base; unmatched bases: 8. The CDR3 has 15 residues. Germline assignment: CDR1 ENHRY and CDR2 SYGVKD. This CDR3 reads CAIPRLAGLSYEQYF. In DNA, the CDR3 is TGTGCCATCCCAAGACTAGCGGGTTTATCCTACGAGCAGTACTTC.

This clonotype appeared many times. This chain uses TRBV12-3 or TRBV12-4 with TRBJ1-1, with 7 bases fitting TRBD1. This CDR3 contains 15 residues. The ends lost 5 bases at V and 5 bases at J; junction bases unmatched: 11. The CDR3 protein is CASSLHRGGWTEAFF. In nucleotides, the CDR3 is TGTGCCAGCAGTCTCCACCGAGGGGGCTGGACTGAAGCTTTCTTT.

As for this clonotype: A much larger clone differs from this one at a single base, so this may be a read error. This chain connects TRBV7-2 to TRBJ1-5, with unresolved D. The V gene's germline CDR1 is SGHTA and CDR2 FQGNSA. Trimming removed 1 base at V and 5 bases at J, with 12 bases between. The CDR3 totals 15 residues. This CDR3 is CASSLGGGYDQPQHF. DNA for the CDR3: TGTGCCAGCAGCTTAGGGGGTGGGTACGATCAGCCCCAGCATTTT.

This clonotype was observed a handful of times. The chain links TRBV25-1 to TRBJ2-1, with 13 bases that match TRBD2. Trimming at V came to 8 bases and at J to 6 bases, leaving 4 bases not matched to a gene. Germline-derived CDR1 and CDR2 are MGHDK and SYGVNS. This CDR3 comprises 14 residues. The DNA for the CDR3 is TGTGCCAGCGTGGGACTAGCGGGGTCCAATGAGCAGTTCTTC. Amino acids: CASVGLAGSNEQFF. The full variable domain, completed using reference TRBV25-1 and TRBJ2-1, is EADIYQTPRYLVIGTGKKITLECSQTMGHDKMYWYQQDPGMELHLIHYSYGVNSTEKGDLSSESTVSRIRTEHFPLTLESARPSHTSQYLCASVGLAGSNEQFFGPGTRLTVL.

This clonotype showed up many times. DNA for the CDR3: TGTGCCAGCAGCCAAAGACTAGCGGGACAAGTCAATGAGCAGTTCTTC. Translation gives CASSQRLAGQVNEQFF. The rearrangement links TRBV3-1 to TRBJ2-1; 11 bases are a match to TRBD2. CDR3 length: 16 residues. Per germline, CDR1 LGHDT and CDR2 YNNKEL (reference sequence). Trimming took 2 bases from V and 6 from J; bases not matched to a gene: 6.

This clonotype was seen ten or more times. The chain joins TRBV20-1 to TRBJ1-1; the D gene is possibly TRBD1 (6 bases). Trimming removed 5 bases at V and 5 bases at J, with 18 bases between. This CDR3 comprises 14 residues. CDR1 is DFQATT, CDR2 SNEGSKA, per germline (reference sequence). CDR3 in amino acids: CSAPGRRGGTEAFF. The CDR3 region has the DNA TGCAGTGCTCCCGGACGGAGGGGGGGAACTGAAGCTTTCTTT.

This clonotype was counted ten times or more. The V and J genes are TRBV4-2 and TRBJ2-7; perhaps TRBD1 as D (5 bases). The CDR3 loop spans 15 amino acids. Germline CDR1 LGHNA, CDR2 YNFKEQ. Between the trimmed V and J ends, which lost 0 bases and 6 bases, there was a span of 15 bases. This CDR3 reads CASSQERNLGREQYF. In DNA, the CDR3 is TGTGCCAGCAGCCAAGAAAGGAACTTGGGGCGCGAGCAGTACTTC.

This clonotype showed up just a few times. The V gene is TRBV5-6, the J gene TRBJ2-2; no definite D call. Germline V CDR1 and CDR2: SGHDT, YYEEEE. This CDR3 region has 15 residues. V gave up 0 bases and J gave up 0 bases, with 6 bases separating them. CDR3 residues: CASSLGLSNTGELFF. CDR3 sequence (DNA): TGTGCCAGCAGCTTGGGCCTTTCGAACACCGGGGAGCTGTTTTTT.

The gene calls are TRBV12-3 or TRBV12-4 and TRBJ2-3, with TRBD1 matching over 7 bases. CDR3 length: 14 residues. After removal of 5 bases from V and 2 bases from J, the junction contained 4 bases not matched to a gene. As DNA, the CDR3 is TGTGCCAGCAGTCGGGACAGTTTCACAGATACGCAGTATTTT. This codes for CASSRDSFTDTQYF.

V is TRBV28 and J is TRBJ1-4; no firm D call. The V and J ends lost 5 bases and 4 bases respectively, with 11 bases between them. CDR3 length: 14 amino acids. CDR1 and CDR2 from the germline V gene are MDHEN and SYDVKM. CDR3 residues: CASSPWVDNEKLFF. CDR3 sequence (DNA): TGTGCCAGCAGTCCATGGGTCGATAATGAAAAACTGTTTTTT.

This clonotype is classed as medium-sized. J is TRBJ2-1 and V is TRBV24-1; TRBD2 agrees at 7 bases. Per the germline V gene, CDR1 is KGHDR and CDR2 is SFDVKD. The CDR3 is 16 amino acids. V lost 1 base, J lost 6 bases, and 8 bases stayed unmatched. CDR3 sequence (DNA): TGTGCCACCAGTGATTTAGGGGCGGGAGAGGGCAATGAGCAGTTCTTC. Translated, it gives CATSDLGAGEGNEQFF.

The chain joins TRBV6-2 or TRBV6-3 to TRBJ1-1; tentatively, D is TRBD1 (6 bases). Germline V CDR1 and CDR2: MNHEY, SVGEGT. The CDR3 has 16 amino acids. Trimming shortened V by 2 bases and J by 4 bases, and 17 bases separated the two germline ends. CDR3 DNA: TGTGCCAGCAGTTACGGTCGGGTGAGGGGGGGCACTGAAGCTTTCTTT. Protein product: CASSYGRVRGGTEAFF.

This chain uses TRBV2 with TRBJ2-1; TRBD2 agrees at 11 bases. Losses at the gene ends were 9 bases for V and 14 bases for J; bases not matched to a gene: 9. CDR3 length equals 12 residues. Germline loops: CDR1 SNHLY, CDR2 FYNNEI. CDR3 in amino acids: CASTGLAESEFF. The DNA of the CDR3 is TGTGCCAGTACGGGACTAGCGGAGAGTGAGTTCTTC.